This T cell receptor beta chain was recovered during a study of cytomegalovirus exposure and HLA in healthy donors. The overall study: The approximately 130 validation repertoires matched the roughly 700 first-cohort repertoires in platform, a later analysis reported. Notes on the study in general: Researchers counted roughly 150 TCR beta chains as cytomegalovirus-associated.

Profiled with immunoSEQ multiplex PCR; TCRdb holds only in-frame clones, not every one. The repertoire holds 100,000 or so clones, with roughly 84% as singletons. This clone occurred once. Its antigen is unknown. This CDR3 region has 16 residues. V lost 2 bases to trimming and J lost 5 bases; unmatched junction nucleotides: 9. Germline CDR1 and CDR2: MNHEY and SMNVEV (reference sequence). V and J are TRBV27 and TRBJ2-7; 10 nucleotides agree with TRBD2. Sample: PBMCs. This TCR was recovered from a man aged 18 to 29 in good health and CMV-seropositive. CDR3 region: CASSLGASGSFDEQYF. In DNA form, the CDR3 reads TGTGCCAGCAGTTTAGGTGCTAGCGGGAGCTTTGACGAGCAGTACTTC.